Each of the 27 T cell receptor beta chains below was sequenced from the same sample in a study of post-analysis software for immune sequencing data. Unique molecular identifiers had been added to the TCR beta cDNA libraries. TCRdb used MiXCR to reprocess the PCR reads, holding one entry per CDR3 protein. The sample has 500,000 to 600,000 distinct CDR3 sequences; about 40% are singletons. Study observations and caveats: Patients showed TRBV5-6, TRBV5-1 and TRBV20-1 among 4 or 5 TRBV segments more frequent than in controls.

Their target antigens are unknown. The specimen sequenced was blood. The receptors originated from a girl aged 5-17 years with multiple sclerosis.

The chain is built from TRBV4-1 and TRBJ1-1; unclear D gene. Germline CDR1 MGHRA, CDR2 YSYEKL. The CDR3 sequence is 14 residues long. Deletions cut 8 bases from V and 1 base from J, with 14 bases between. The CDR3: CASASWTGNTEAFF. CDR3 DNA: TGCGCCAGCGCTTCTTGGACTGGGAACACTGAAGCTTTCTTT.

The CDR3 bases are TGCGCCAGCAGCCGGGTGTCGGGGGTGATCACTGAAGCTTTCTTT. Protein sequence: CASSRVSGVITEAFF. The rearrangement links TRBV5-1 to TRBJ1-1, with D possibly being TRBD1 (5 bases). Trimming removed 4 bases at V and 4 bases at J, with 17 bases between. This CDR3 is 15 amino acids long. The germline V gene encodes CDR1 SGHRS and CDR2 YFSETQ.

DNA of the CDR3: TGTGCCAGCAGCCCAGGGGACGGCCACACCTTC. Encoded protein: CASSPGDGHTF. The chain joins TRBV7-9 to TRBJ1-2; D perhaps matches TRBD1 (6 bases). Germline V lookup: CDR1 SEHNR, CDR2 FQNEAQ (reference sequence). CDR3 length: 11 residues. V lost 5 bases, J lost 12 bases, and 13 bases lay in between.

This clonotype was detected a few times. V is TRBV27 and J is TRBJ2-7; no firm D call. The V end lost 2 bases, the J end lost 0 bases, and 11 bases lay between the germline ends. Germline CDR1 and CDR2: MNHEY and SMNVEV (reference sequence). There are 15 residues in the CDR3. In DNA form, the CDR3 reads TGTGCCAGCAGTTTAAACGGGCCATCCTCCTACGAGCAGTACTTC. It specifies CASSLNGPSSYEQYF.

V gene TRBV12-3 or TRBV12-4 combines with J gene TRBJ1-1, with no clear D. V shed 2 bases and J shed 7 bases, with 14 bases lying between them. This CDR3 is built from 14 residues. CDR3 bases: TGTGCCAGCAGTTTAACGAGTACATATGTTGAAGCTTTCTTT. It is translated as CASSLTSTYVEAFF.

The chain recombines TRBV29-1 with TRBJ1-2; a possible D gene is TRBD1 (5 bases). Germline-derived CDR1 and CDR2 are SQVTM and ANQGSEA. V dropped 0 bases and J dropped 4 bases, with 18 bases sitting between them. The CDR3 is made up of 16 amino acids. CDR3 sequence reads: CSVEDQAGWIGYGYTF. CDR3 DNA sequence: TGCAGCGTTGAAGATCAGGCAGGGTGGATTGGCTATGGCTACACCTTC.

The rearrangement joins TRBV20-1 to TRBJ2-4; 11 bases map to TRBD2. Trimming at V came to 6 bases and at J to 1 base, leaving 5 bases not matched to a gene. CDR3 length: 15 amino acids. CDR1 and CDR2 (germline): DFQATT, SNEGSKA (reference sequence). This CDR3 reads CSAPTSGKAKNIQYF. Here the CDR3 DNA reads TGCAGTGCCCCGACTAGCGGGAAGGCCAAAAACATTCAGTACTTC.

This clonotype turned up a few times. V is TRBV6-6 and J is TRBJ2-7; 9 nucleotides align to TRBD1. The germline V gene has CDR1 MNHNY and CDR2 SVGAGI (reference sequence). Trimming removed 5 bases from V and 1 base from J; junction bases left unmatched: 6. The CDR3 spans 15 residues. CDR3 sequence: CASSTGTGNSYEQYF. The CDR3 DNA follows: TGTGCCAGCAGTACCGGGACAGGGAATTCCTACGAGCAGTACTTC.

Remarks on this clonotype: Germline and junction disagree at one end, which may indicate a read error. This rearrangement joins TRBV12-3 or TRBV12-4 to TRBJ2-7; unclear D gene. The CDR3 length is 14 residues. CDR3 in amino acids: CVSSLSASTYEQYF. For the CDR3, the DNA is TGTGTCAGCAGTTTATCGGCCAGCACCTACGAGCAGTACTTC.

This clonotype was seen a handful of times. This sequence joins TRBV4-1 and TRBJ2-5; possible D gene TRBD2, 5 bases. The CDR3 runs to 15 residues. V lost 1 base and J 5 bases, leaving 14 bases between the germline ends. CDR1 and CDR2 from the germline V gene are MGHRA and YSYEKL. CDR3 loop: CASSQVPGSWETQYF. CDR3 DNA sequence: TGCGCCAGCAGCCAAGTCCCGGGAAGTTGGGAGACCCAGTACTTC.

This rearrangement joins TRBV7-2 to TRBJ2-7; a weak D match, TRBD2 (5 bases). The CDR3 has 13 residues. From germline, CDR1 is SGHTA and CDR2 FQGNSA. With 5 bases removed from V and 7 bases from J, the gap between germline ends came to 15 bases. The DNA of the CDR3 is TGTGCCAGCAGCCCGTGGGGAGCCGGGGAGCAGTACTTC. Translation: CASSPWGAGEQYF.

This clonotype was picked up a small number of times. The chain uses TRBV12-3 or TRBV12-4 and TRBJ2-1; D is ambiguous. V dropped 2 bases and J dropped 9 bases, with 8 bases sitting between them. There are 12 residues in the CDR3. DNA for the CDR3: TGTGCCAGCAGTTTACACGACGGTGAGCAGTTCTTC. Protein product: CASSLHDGEQFF.

The J gene is TRBJ1-2, the V gene TRBV9, with D uncertain. Germline V CDR1 and CDR2: SGDLS, YYNGEE. V was trimmed by 0 bases and J by 8 bases, leaving 14 bases between them. The CDR3 is made up of 14 amino acids. Here the CDR3 DNA reads TGTGCCAGCAGCGTAGAAAGCCCTCTATTAGGCTACACCTTC. Translated, it gives CASSVESPLLGYTF.

This clonotype has a handful of counts. The gene calls are TRBV10-3 and TRBJ1-4; a weak D match, TRBD1 (5 bases). The CDR3 sequence is 15 residues long. Germline V gene sequence: CDR1 ENHRY, CDR2 SYGVKD. V shed 6 bases and J shed 2 bases, with 13 bases lying between them. This CDR3 is CAIRNGAGTNEKLFF. CDR3 nucleotide sequence: TGTGCCATCAGGAACGGGGCAGGGACTAATGAAAAACTGTTTTTT.

The chain combines TRBV27 with TRBJ2-7; D may match TRBD1 or TRBD2 (6 bases each). Trimming took off 8 bases at V and 6 bases at J, with 26 bases between the two ends. CDR1 is MNHEY, CDR2 SMNVEV, per germline (reference sequence). This CDR3 has 16 residues. The CDR3 protein is CASGETPGAAGSEQYF. CDR3 DNA sequence: TGTGCCAGCGGAGAAACCCCGGGGGCCGCGGGGTCCGAGCAGTACTTC.

The J gene is TRBJ2-7, the V gene TRBV6-5, with D tentatively TRBD1 (7 bases). The CDR3 extends over 15 amino acids. Germline CDR1 and CDR2: MNHEY and SVGAGI. Trimming stripped 2 bases from V and 1 base from J, with 12 bases between. Here the CDR3 DNA reads TGTGCCAGCAGTTACAGCAGGGGGGAATCCTACGAGCAGTACTTC. Encoded protein: CASSYSRGESYEQYF.

This clonotype was found a few times. The CDR3 coding sequence is TGCAGCGTTGCGGGACACCAAGAGCAGTACTTC. Amino acid sequence: CSVAGHQEQYF. The chain recombines TRBV29-1 with TRBJ2-7; the D gene is possibly TRBD1 (6 bases). Germline V CDR1 and CDR2: SQVTM, ANQGSEA. This CDR3 region has 11 residues. Trimming pared 4 bases from V and 7 bases from J, leaving 11 bases between.

The chain joins TRBV4-2 to TRBJ1-4; D not certain. Germline assignment: CDR1 LGHNA and CDR2 YNFKEQ. Trimming shortened V by 0 bases and J by 5 bases, and 7 bases separated the two germline ends. The CDR3 is made up of 14 amino acids. The DNA of the CDR3 is TGTGCCAGCAGCCAAGAGGGAAGGAATGAAAAACTGTTTTTT. It yields the protein CASSQEGRNEKLFF.

This chain joins TRBV5-1 and TRBJ1-1; TRBD1 aligns across 7 bases. J was trimmed by 7 bases and V by 2 bases; bases with no gene match: 5. The CDR3 extends over 13 amino acids. From germline, CDR1 is SGHRS and CDR2 YFSETQ. The CDR3 coding sequence is TGCGCCAGCAGCTTTGGGGGGACAGATGAAGCTTTCTTT. Its protein product is CASSFGGTDEAFF.

V and J are TRBV4-2 and TRBJ1-5; D ambiguous. The CDR3 runs 15 residues. V lost 6 bases and J 5 bases, leaving 17 bases between the germline ends. Germline assignment: CDR1 LGHNA and CDR2 YNFKEQ. The CDR3 loop is CASSPRGTVDQPQHF. The DNA of the CDR3 is TGTGCCAGCAGTCCAAGAGGCACAGTGGATCAGCCCCAGCATTTT.

The V gene is TRBV24-1, the J gene TRBJ2-5; TRBD2 is a possible D gene (6 bases). Matching the DNA end better, TRBJ2-7 makes the J call doubtful. This CDR3 is built from 15 residues. Germline CDR1 is KGHDR and CDR2 is SFDVKD. The CDR3 DNA follows: TGTGCCACCAGTGGTGGCTCGGGACTCCTATACGAGCAGTACTTC. This encodes CATSGGSGLLYEQYF.

The CDR3 loop is CASSLRTSGSSYEQYF. CDR3 nucleotide sequence: TGCGCCAGCAGCCTGCGGACTAGCGGTTCCTCCTACGAGCAGTACTTC. This chain uses TRBV5-1 with TRBJ2-7; TRBD2 agrees at 10 bases. CDR1 and CDR2 (germline): SGHRS, YFSETQ. The length of the CDR3 is 16 residues. With 4 bases clipped from V and 0 bases from J, the junction kept 7 bases outside the gene matches.

The CDR3 region is CASSEASGGATDTQYF. The CDR3 DNA reads as TGTGCCAGCAGTGAGGCTAGCGGGGGGGCCACAGATACGCAGTATTTT. This rearrangement joins TRBV6-4 to TRBJ2-3; 12 bases line up with TRBD2. The V gene end was trimmed by 3 bases and the J gene end by 2 bases; junction bases not matched to a gene: 3. There are 16 residues in the CDR3. Germline loops: CDR1 MRHNA, CDR2 SNTAGT.

This clonotype showed up just a few times. This chain uses TRBV24-1 with TRBJ2-5; 10 bases map to TRBD2. The CDR3 consists of 16 residues. The V gene's germline CDR1 is KGHDR and CDR2 SFDVKD. V trimming: 1 base; J trimming: 11 bases; junction bases outside the gene matches: 12. CDR3 sequence reads: CATSDLASGSGNEQYF. The CDR3 DNA reads TGTGCCACCAGTGATTTAGCTAGCGGGAGCGGCAATGAGCAGTACTTC.

This chain uses TRBV5-6 with TRBJ2-5, with D possibly being TRBD1 (5 bases). CDR3 length: 16 residues. Germline lookup yields CDR1 SGHDT and CDR2 YYEEEE. The V gene lost 0 bases and the J gene lost 1 base, with 13 bases spanning the gap. The CDR3 is CASSLGSRASQETQYF. DNA of the CDR3: TGTGCCAGCAGCTTGGGCAGCAGGGCGTCCCAAGAGACCCAGTACTTC.

The CDR3 sequence: CATSIPRGGREAFF. CDR3 in DNA: TGTGCCACCAGCATCCCCAGGGGGGGGCGAGAGGCTTTCTTT. The chain joins TRBV15 to TRBJ1-1; TRBD1 agrees at 7 bases. Trimming removed 4 bases from V and 11 bases from J; junction bases left unmatched: 13. CDR1 is LNHNV, CDR2 YYDKDF, per germline (reference sequence). The CDR3 is 14 residues long.

This chain links TRBV24-1 with TRBJ1-4, with 7 bases lining up with TRBD1. The CDR3 sequence is 15 residues long. Trimming removed 7 bases from V and 3 bases from J; junction bases left unmatched: 7. Looked up from germline, CDR1 is KGHDR and CDR2 is SFDVKD. The CDR3: CATSDRQGPNEKLFF. CDR3 DNA sequence: TGTGCCACCAGCGACCGACAGGGACCTAATGAAAAACTGTTTTTT.